The entry below describes one T cell receptor beta chain. The CDR3 sequence is 15 residues long. V was pared by 7 bases and J by 0 bases, with 5 bases of the junction left unmatched. Per germline, CDR1 MNHNY and CDR2 SVGAGI (reference sequence). The data derive from a study of shared clonotypes between healthy human individuals. Replicate sorted-subset PCRs were loaded with around 0.2 ug DNA, 31,000 or so T cell genomes. Assay used: immunoSEQ multiplex PCR; TCRdb lists only in-frame clones, some missing. The sample has some 2,000,000 clones; more than 90% are singletons. Sequencing was carried out using naive CD4+ T cells sorted from blood. Indicated subset: CD45RA+ positively selected. This chain links TRBV6-6 with TRBJ2-2, with 7 bases identical to TRBD1. This receptor was taken from a man younger than 30 in good health. Written as DNA, the CDR3 is TGTGCCAGCACCGGACAGGTCGCGAACACCGGGGAGCTGTTTTTT. Its protein is CASTGQVANTGELFF.